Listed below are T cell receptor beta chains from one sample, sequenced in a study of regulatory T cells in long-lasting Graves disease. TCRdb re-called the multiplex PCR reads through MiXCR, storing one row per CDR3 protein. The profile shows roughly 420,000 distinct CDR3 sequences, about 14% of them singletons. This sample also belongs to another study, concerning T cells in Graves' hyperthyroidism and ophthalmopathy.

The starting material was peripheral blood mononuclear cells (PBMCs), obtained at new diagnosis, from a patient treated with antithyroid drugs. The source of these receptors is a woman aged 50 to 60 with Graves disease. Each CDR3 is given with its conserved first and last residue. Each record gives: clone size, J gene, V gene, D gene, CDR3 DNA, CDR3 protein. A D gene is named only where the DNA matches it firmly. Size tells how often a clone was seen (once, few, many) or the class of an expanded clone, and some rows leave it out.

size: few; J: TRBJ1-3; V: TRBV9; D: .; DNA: TGTGCCAGCAGCCCCCTAATGGGATGGAACACCATATATTTT; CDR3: CASSPLMGWNTIYF
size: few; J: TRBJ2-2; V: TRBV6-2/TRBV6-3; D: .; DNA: TGTGCCAGCAGACCCCAGGCCCAGAACACCGGGGAGCTGTTTTTT; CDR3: CASRPQAQNTGELFF
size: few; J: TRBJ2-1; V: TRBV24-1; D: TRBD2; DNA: TGTGCCACCAGTGATCCCGTAGCGGGAGGTGACGTTTACAATGAGCAGTTCTTC; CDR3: CATSDPVAGGDVYNEQFF
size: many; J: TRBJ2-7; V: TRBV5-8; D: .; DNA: TGCGCCAGCAGCTTTGCTAGCGTCTACGAGCAGTACTTC; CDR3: CASSFASVYEQYF
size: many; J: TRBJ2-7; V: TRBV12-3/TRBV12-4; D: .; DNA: TGTGCCAGCAGTTTCAGGTTAAGGGGAGACTACGAGCAGTACTTC; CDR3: CASSFRLRGDYEQYF
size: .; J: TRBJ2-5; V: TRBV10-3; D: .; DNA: TGTGCCATCAGTGAGTCGAGTCGGGGGTATCAGACCCAGTACTTC; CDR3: CAISESSRGYQTQYF
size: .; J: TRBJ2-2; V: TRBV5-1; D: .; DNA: TGCGCCAGCAGCGGGCCTGACAAAAACACCGGGGAGCTGTTTTTT; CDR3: CASSGPDKNTGELFF
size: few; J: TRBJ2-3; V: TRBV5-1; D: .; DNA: TGCGCCAGCAGCTTGGCTAGATCTAACACAGATACGCAGTATTTT; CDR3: CASSLARSNTDTQYF
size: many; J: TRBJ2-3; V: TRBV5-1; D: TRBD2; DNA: TGCGCCAGCAGCTTGAAGGGACTAGGCCGCACAGATACGCAGTATTTT; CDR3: CASSLKGLGRTDTQYF
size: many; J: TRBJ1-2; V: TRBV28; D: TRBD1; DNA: TGTGCCAGCAGCACAGGCCCCCGGGACAGCCTCTACCCCTATGGCTACACCTTC; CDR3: CASSTGPRDSLYPYGYTF
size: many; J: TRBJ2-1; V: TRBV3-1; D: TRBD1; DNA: TGTGCCAGCAGCCAAGATTGGGGGACAGGGGGGAATGAGCAGTTCTTC; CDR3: CASSQDWGTGGNEQFF
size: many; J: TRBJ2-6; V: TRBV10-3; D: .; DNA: TGTGCCATCAGTGTTCCACGCTCTGGGGCCAACGTCCTGACTTTC; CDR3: CAISVPRSGANVLTF
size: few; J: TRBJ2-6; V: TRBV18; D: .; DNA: TGTGCCAGCTCACCGCGAGGGAGAGGCGGGGCCAACGTCCTGACTTTC; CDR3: CASSPRGRGGANVLTF
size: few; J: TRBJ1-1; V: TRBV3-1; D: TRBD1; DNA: TGTGCCAGCAGCCAGATTGGACAGGGCTTTGAAGCTTTCTTT; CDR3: CASSQIGQGFEAFF
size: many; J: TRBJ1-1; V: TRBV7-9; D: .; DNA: TGTGCCAGCAGCCCCGATTACACTAACACTGAAGCTTTCTTT; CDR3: CASSPDYTNTEAFF
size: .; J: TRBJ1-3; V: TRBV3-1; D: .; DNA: TGTGCCAGCAGCCAAGGGCCGGGGGGCGCAGGGTCTGGAAACACCATATATTTT; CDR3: CASSQGPGGAGSGNTIYF
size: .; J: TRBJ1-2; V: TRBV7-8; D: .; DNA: TGTGCCAGCAGCCAAAAACGACAGGTATCGGAGGGCTACACCTTC; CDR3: CASSQKRQVSEGYTF
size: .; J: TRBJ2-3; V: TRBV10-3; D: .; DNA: TGTGCCATCAGTGATTTAAGAAGCACAGATACGCAGTATTTT; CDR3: CAISDLRSTDTQYF
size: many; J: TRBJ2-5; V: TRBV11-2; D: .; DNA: TGTGCCAGCAGCTTAGGTGCCCCCGGGACCTCGGAGACCCAGTACTTC; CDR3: CASSLGAPGTSETQYF
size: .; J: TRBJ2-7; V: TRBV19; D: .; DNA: TGTGCCAGTAGTATAGCCGGACGCCCGACTGGCGAGCAGTACTTC; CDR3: CASSIAGRPTGEQYF
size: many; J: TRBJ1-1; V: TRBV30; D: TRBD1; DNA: TGTGCCCGACAGGGGAGGAACACTGAAGCTTTCTTT; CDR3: CARQGRNTEAFF
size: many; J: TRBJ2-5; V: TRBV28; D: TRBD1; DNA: TGTGCCAGCAGCTCCGGGACAGGGGTGTTCCAAGAGACCCAGTACTTC; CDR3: CASSSGTGVFQETQYF
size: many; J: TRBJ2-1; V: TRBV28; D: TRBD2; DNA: TGTGCCAGCAGTTATTGGGCGGGAGACTTTTATGAGCAGTTCTTC; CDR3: CASSYWAGDFYEQFF
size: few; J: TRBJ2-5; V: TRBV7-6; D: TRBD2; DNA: TGTGCCAGCAGCTTAATGATGTCTAGCGGGAGGAGAGAAGAGACCCAGTACTTC; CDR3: CASSLMMSSGRREETQYF
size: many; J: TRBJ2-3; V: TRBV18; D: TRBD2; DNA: TGTGCCAGCTCACCATCGGGACTAGCGGGAGTCATAGATACGCAGTATTTT; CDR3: CASSPSGLAGVIDTQYF
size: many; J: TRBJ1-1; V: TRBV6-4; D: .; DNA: TGTGCCAGCAGTGCGATAGAAGGGGCTGAAGCTTTCTTT; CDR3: CASSAIEGAEAFF
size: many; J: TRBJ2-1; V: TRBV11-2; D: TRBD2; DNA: TGTGCCAGCAGCTTATTAGGGCTCGGGACTAGCCACAATGAGCAGTTCTTC; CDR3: CASSLLGLGTSHNEQFF
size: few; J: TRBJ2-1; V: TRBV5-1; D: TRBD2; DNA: TGCGCCAGCAGCTCCGGAGCGGGAGGAGGCTACAATGAGCAGTTCTTC; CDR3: CASSSGAGGGYNEQFF
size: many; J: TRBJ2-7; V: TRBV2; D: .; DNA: TGTGCCAGCAAAGGGGCAAGCTACGAGCAGTACTTC; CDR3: CASKGASYEQYF
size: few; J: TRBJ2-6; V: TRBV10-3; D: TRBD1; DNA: TGTGCCAATTCCCCGGGACAGGGCTCTGGGGCCAACGTCCTGACTTTC; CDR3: CANSPGQGSGANVLTF
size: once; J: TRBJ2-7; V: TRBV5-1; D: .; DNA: TGCGCCGGCAGCCACGACAGTTCCTACGAGCAGTACTTC; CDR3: CAGSHDSSYEQYF
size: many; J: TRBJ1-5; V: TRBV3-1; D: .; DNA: TGTGCCAGCAGCCAAGGCGGAGTTGGCAATCAGCCCCAGCATTTT; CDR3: CASSQGGVGNQPQHF
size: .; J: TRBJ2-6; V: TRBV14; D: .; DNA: TGTGCCAGCAGCCCCTCGGACAGCCTATTCTCTGGGGCCAACGTCCTGACTTTC; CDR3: CASSPSDSLFSGANVLTF
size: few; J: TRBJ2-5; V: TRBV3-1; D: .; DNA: TGTGCCAGCAGCCCCTCCGGAGGGACGGTAACTTCAGGCCGGCGGGGGACCCAGTACTTC; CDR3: CASSPSGGTVTSGRRGTQYF
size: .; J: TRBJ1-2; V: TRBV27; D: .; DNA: TGTGCCAGCAGTAGGGCAGTTAACTATGGCTACACCTTC; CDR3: CASSRAVNYGYTF
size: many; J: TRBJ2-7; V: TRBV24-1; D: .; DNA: TGTGCCACCAGTGATTTCGTAAGCGGGGAGCAGTACTTC; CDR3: CATSDFVSGEQYF
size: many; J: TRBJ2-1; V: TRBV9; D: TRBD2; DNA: TGTGCCAGCAGCGGAGGGTTCGGGACTAGTTTCAATGAGCAGTTCTTC; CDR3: CASSGGFGTSFNEQFF
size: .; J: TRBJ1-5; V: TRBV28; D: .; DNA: TGTGCCAGCAGTTTATGGAGAAGAGATTTGAGCAATCAGCCCCAGCATTTT; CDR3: CASSLWRRDLSNQPQHF
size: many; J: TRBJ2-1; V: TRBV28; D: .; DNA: TGTGCCAGCAGCATCCCGGCCGGGACTCCCTACTACAATGAGCAGTTCTTC; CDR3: CASSIPAGTPYYNEQFF
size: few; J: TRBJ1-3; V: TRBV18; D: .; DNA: TGTGCCAGCTCAGAAAGACAGCTCAACTCTGGAAACACCATATATTTT; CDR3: CASSERQLNSGNTIYF
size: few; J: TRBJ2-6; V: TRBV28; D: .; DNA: TGTGCCAGCAGTTTAAGGACACCCTACTCTGGGGCCAACGTCCTGACTTTC; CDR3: CASSLRTPYSGANVLTF
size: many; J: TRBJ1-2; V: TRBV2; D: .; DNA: TGTGCCAGCAGTGAACCGCAGGGTACCTATGGCTACACCTTC; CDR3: CASSEPQGTYGYTF
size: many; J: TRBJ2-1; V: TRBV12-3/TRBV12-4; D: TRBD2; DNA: TGTGCCAGCAGTTTAATGAGACTAGCGGACAATGAGCAGTTCTTC; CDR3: CASSLMRLADNEQFF
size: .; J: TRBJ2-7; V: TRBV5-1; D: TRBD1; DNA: TGCGCCAGCACCCAGGGGGCGGACAGGTACGAGCAGTACTTC; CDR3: CASTQGADRYEQYF
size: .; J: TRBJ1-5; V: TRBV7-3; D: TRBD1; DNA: TGTGCCAGCAGCTTACGCGCAGGGGGCCACCGCGAGCCCCAGCATTTT; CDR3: CASSLRAGGHREPQHF
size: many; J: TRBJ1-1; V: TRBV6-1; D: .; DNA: TGTGCCAGCAGTCCCAGGGCAGGGGCCTTGAACACTGAAGCTTTCTTT; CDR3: CASSPRAGALNTEAFF
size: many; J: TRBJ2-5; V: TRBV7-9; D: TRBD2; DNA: TGTGCCAGCAGCCTCACAGGGTGGACTAGCGGGAGCAGGAAAGAGACCCAGTACTTC; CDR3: CASSLTGWTSGSRKETQYF
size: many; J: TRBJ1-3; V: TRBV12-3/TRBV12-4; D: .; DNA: TGTGCCAGCAGTTTAACGGGCTCTGGAAACACCATATATTTT; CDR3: CASSLTGSGNTIYF